The 7 T cell receptor beta chains below come from one sample, sequenced in a study of tumor-infiltrating lymphocytes in primary liver carcinoma. Using a constant-region primer together with ProtoScript II reverse transcriptase, TCR beta cDNA was made from around 500 ng of total RNA. ARM-PCR was slightly modified, and three nested multiplex PCR rounds with it gave rise to the TCR beta libraries. The first two PCR rounds used TRBV1-TRBV30 primers with a Cbeta primer, 10 cycles each. Via MiXCR, TCRdb re-called the multiplex PCR reads, giving one row per CDR3 protein. Among 80,000 to 100,000 distinct CDR3 sequences listed, about 73% were seen once. From unsorted bulk tissue weighing roughly 17-32 mg, DNA and RNA were co-extracted. The sample taken for sequencing was tumor-adjacent normal liver tissue. These receptors came from a man in his forties or fifties with primary liver carcinoma and hepatitis B virus infection.

This clonotype came up once. The chain recombines TRBV29-1 with TRBJ2-2, with D perhaps matching TRBD1 (6 bases). Per the germline V gene, CDR1 is SQVTM and CDR2 is ANQGSEA. V was pared by 4 bases and J by 2 bases, with 11 bases between. The CDR3 runs 14 residues. The CDR3 coding sequence is TGCAGCGTTGCTTCGGGGACAAACACCGGGGAGCTGTTTTTT. Residues: CSVASGTNTGELFF.

Details on this clonotype: Germline is not matched at one junction end, which may reflect a read error. The chain recombines TRBV18 with TRBJ2-3, with unresolved D. The CDR3 covers 13 residues. CDR1 is KGHSH, CDR2 LQKENI, per germline. CDR3 amino acids: CANSPPTTDTQYF. The DNA of the CDR3 is TGTGCCAACTCACCACCAACCACAGATACGCAGTATTTT.

Comments on this clonotype: A read error may explain this, as a much larger clone is one base away. The V gene is TRBV10-3, the J gene TRBJ2-3; unclear D gene. Germline V CDR1 and CDR2: ENHRY, SYGVKD. V lost 4 bases to trimming and J lost 4 bases, with 12 bases between them. There are 14 residues in the CDR3. This CDR3 reads CAISGSTSADTQYF. The CDR3 DNA reads as TGTGCCATCAGTGGGTCGACCTCCGCAGATACGCAGTATTTT.

A few counts support this clonotype. This rearrangement joins TRBV2 to TRBJ2-7, with TRBD1 matching over 9 bases. The CDR3 is 15 residues long. CDR1 is SNHLY, CDR2 FYNNEI, per germline. The V and J ends lost 6 bases and 2 bases, in that order; junction bases with no gene match: 8. The CDR3 here is CASRPGTGSTYEQYF. The CDR3 DNA is TGTGCCAGCAGACCCGGGACAGGGTCTACCTACGAGCAGTACTTC. Supplemented by reference TRBV2 and TRBJ2-7, the full variable domain reads EPEVTQTPSHQVTQMGQEVILRCVPISNHLYFYWYRQILGQKVEFLVSFYNNEISEKSEIFDDQFSVERPDGSNFTLKIRSTKLEDSAMYFCASRPGTGSTYEQYFGPGTRLTVT.

In this sample, this clonotype turned up once. The CDR3 does not close with the conserved phenylalanine or tryptophan, likely indicating a read error. CDR3 DNA sequence: TGTGCCAGCGGCTTAGCGCGTGGAGGGCTCTACAATGAGCAGTTCTTG. Translating it yields CASGLARGGLYNEQFL. This chain connects TRBV11-1 to TRBJ2-1; D possibly corresponds to TRBD2 (6 bases). This CDR3 comprises 16 residues. Germline V gene data show CDR1 as SGHAT and CDR2 as FQDESV (reference sequence).

This clonotype was recorded once. The germline gene is not matched at one end of the junction; a read error may be the cause. The V call is TRBV12-3 or TRBV12-4, the J call TRBJ1-4, with TRBD1 matching 7 bases. The CDR3 runs 14 residues. Here the CDR3 DNA reads TGTGTCAGCAGACTGACAGGGAATCGGGGAAATCTGTTTTTT. Amino acid sequence: CVSRLTGNRGNLFF.

This clonotype was detected many times. This chain links TRBV6-5 with TRBJ1-3, with unresolved D. V lost 7 bases and J 0 bases, leaving 10 bases between the germline ends. The CDR3 runs 14 residues. Germline V lookup: CDR1 MNHEY, CDR2 SVGAGI. CDR3 in DNA: TGTGCCAGCAAAGACATAGACTCTGGAAACACCATATATTTT. Amino acid sequence: CASKDIDSGNTIYF.